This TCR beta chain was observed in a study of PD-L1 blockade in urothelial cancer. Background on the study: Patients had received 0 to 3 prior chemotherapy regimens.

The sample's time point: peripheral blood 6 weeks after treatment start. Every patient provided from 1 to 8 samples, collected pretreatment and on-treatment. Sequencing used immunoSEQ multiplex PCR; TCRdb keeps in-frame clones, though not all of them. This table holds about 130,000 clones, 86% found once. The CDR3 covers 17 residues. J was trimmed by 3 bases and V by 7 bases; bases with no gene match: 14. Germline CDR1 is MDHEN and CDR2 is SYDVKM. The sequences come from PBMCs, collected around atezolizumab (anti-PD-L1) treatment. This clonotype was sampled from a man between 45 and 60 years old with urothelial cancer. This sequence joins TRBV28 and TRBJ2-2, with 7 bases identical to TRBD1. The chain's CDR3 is CASNYLPGQKYTGELFF. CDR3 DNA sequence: TGTGCCAGCAACTATTTACCGGGACAGAAATACACCGGGGAGCTGTTTTTT.